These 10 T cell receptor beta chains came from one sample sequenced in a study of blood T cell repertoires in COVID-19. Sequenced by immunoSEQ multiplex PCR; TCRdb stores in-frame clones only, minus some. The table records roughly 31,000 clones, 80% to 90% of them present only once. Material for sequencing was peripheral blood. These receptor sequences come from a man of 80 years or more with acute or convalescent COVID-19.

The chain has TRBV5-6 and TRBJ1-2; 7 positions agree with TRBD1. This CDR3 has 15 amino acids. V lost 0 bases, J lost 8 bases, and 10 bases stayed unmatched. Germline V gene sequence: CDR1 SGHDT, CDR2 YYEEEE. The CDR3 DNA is TGTGCCAGCAGCTTGGGAAACAGGGGATGGAGCGGCTACACCTTC. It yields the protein CASSLGNRGWSGYTF.

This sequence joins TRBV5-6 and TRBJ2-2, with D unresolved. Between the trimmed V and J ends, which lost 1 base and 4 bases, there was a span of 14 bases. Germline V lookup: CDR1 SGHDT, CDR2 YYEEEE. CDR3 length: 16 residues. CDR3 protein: CASSLYRKPSTGELFF. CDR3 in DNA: TGTGCCAGCAGCTTGTATAGAAAGCCAAGCACCGGGGAGCTGTTTTTT.

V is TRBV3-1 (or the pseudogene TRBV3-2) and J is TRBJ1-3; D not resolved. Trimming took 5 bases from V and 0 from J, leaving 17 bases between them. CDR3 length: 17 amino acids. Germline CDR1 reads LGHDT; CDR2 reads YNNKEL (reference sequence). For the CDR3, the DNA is TGTGCCAGCAGCACGACGGCAGGAACGTCCTCTGGAAACACCATATATTTT. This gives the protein CASSTTAGTSSGNTIYF.

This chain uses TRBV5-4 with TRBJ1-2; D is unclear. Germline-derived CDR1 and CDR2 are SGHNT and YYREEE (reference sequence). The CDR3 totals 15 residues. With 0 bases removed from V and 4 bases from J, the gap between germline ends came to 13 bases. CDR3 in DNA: TGTGCCAGCAGCTTGGCACAGAACCGTGCCTATGGCTACACCTTC. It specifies CASSLAQNRAYGYTF.

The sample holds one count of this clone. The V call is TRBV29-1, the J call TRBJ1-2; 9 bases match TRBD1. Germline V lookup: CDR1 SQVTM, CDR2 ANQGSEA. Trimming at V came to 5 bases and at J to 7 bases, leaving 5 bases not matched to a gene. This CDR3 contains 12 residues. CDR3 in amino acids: CSVTGTGTGYTF. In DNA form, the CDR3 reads TGCAGCGTTACCGGGACAGGGACTGGCTACACCTTC.

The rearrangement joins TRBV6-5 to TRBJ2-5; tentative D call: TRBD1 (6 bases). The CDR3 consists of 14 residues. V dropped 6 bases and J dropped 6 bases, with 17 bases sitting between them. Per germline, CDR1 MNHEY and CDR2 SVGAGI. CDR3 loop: CASRPTGFAQTQYF. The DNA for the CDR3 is TGTGCCAGCAGACCTACAGGGTTCGCGCAGACCCAGTACTTC.

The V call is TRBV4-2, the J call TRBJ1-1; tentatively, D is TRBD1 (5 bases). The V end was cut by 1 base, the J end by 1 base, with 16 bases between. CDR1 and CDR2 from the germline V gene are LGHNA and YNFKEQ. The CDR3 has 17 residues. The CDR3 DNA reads TGTGCCAGCAGCCAAGTTCCGCATCGGAGGGGGAACACTGAAGCTTTCTTT. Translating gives CASSQVPHRRGNTEAFF.

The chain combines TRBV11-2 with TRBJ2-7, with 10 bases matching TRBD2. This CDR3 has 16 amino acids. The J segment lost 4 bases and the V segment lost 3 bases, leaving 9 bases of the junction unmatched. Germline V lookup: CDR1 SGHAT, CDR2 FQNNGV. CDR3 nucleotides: TGTGCCAGCAGCTTCTACAGCGGGGGGGCCGGGTACGAGCAGTACTTC. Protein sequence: CASSFYSGGAGYEQYF.

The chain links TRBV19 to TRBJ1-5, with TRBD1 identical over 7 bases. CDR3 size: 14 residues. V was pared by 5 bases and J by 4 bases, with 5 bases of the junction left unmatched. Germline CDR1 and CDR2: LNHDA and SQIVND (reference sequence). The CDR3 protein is CASSARDRNQPQHF. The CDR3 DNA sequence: TGTGCCAGTAGTGCCCGGGACAGAAATCAGCCCCAGCATTTT. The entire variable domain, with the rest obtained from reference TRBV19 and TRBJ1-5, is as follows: DGGITQSPKYLFRKEGQNVTLSCEQNLNHDAMYWYRQDPGQGLRLIYYSQIVNDFQKGDIAEGYSVSREKKESFPLTVTSAQKNPTAFYLCASSARDRNQPQHFGDGTRLSIL.

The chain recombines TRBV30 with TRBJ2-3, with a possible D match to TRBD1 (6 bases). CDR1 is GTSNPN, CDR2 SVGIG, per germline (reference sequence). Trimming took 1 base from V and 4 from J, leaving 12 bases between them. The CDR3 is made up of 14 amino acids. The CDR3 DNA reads TGTGCCTGGAGTGGAGGGGGATTGCCAGATACGCAGTATTTT. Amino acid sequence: CAWSGGGLPDTQYF.